This entry concerns a single T cell receptor beta chain. No antigen is known for it. The PCR was carried out with 60 Vbeta primers and 13 Jbeta primers. Original handling: In a later analysis, the count reached some 75 million unique TCR beta chains, with 9 million to 11 million shared. Produced via immunoSEQ multiplex PCR; TCRdb's table is partial and in-frame only. For V, J and clone size, that table is used; D and trimming come from the DNA. The data hold more than 150,000 clones, with 80% observed a single time. CDR3 length: 15 amino acids. V dropped 4 bases and J dropped 6 bases, with 19 bases sitting between them. CDR1 SGHRS and CDR2 YFSETQ come from the germline V gene. These data originate in a study of cytomegalovirus exposure and HLA in healthy donors. Findings and caveats of the study: Presence/absence analyses supposed approximately even sequencing depth among donors. CMV serostatus was the sole immune exposure data available.

Sequenced sample: PBMCs. The clonotype comes from a girl aged 10 to 17 in good health and CMV-seropositive. The genes are TRBV5-1 and TRBJ1-1, with D possibly matching TRBD1 (5 bases). This CDR3 reads CASSEQVSRVSEAFF. The CDR3 DNA reads as TGCGCCAGCAGCGAACAGGTATCTCGCGTGTCTGAAGCTTTCTTT. The full variable domain, in which reference TRBV5-1 and TRBJ1-1 provide the parts outside the CDR3, is KAGVTQTPRYLIKTRGQQVTLSCSPISGHRSVSWYQQTPGQGLQFLFEYFSETQRNKGNFPGRFSGRQFSNSRSEMNVSTLELGDSALYLCASSEQVSRVSEAFFGQGTRLTVV.